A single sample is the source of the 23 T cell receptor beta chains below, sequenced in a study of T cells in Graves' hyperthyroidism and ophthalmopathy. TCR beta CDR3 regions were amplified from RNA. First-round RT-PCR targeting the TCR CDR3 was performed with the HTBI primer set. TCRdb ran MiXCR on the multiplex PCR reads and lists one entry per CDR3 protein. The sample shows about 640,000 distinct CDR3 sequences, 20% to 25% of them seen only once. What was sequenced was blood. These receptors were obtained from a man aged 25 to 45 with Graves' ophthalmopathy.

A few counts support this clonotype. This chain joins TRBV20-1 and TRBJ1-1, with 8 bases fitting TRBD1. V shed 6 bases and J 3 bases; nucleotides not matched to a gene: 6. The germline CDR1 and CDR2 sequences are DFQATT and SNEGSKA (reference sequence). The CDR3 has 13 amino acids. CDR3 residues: CSALQGADTEAFF. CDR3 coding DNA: TGCAGTGCGCTTCAGGGGGCGGACACTGAAGCTTTCTTT.

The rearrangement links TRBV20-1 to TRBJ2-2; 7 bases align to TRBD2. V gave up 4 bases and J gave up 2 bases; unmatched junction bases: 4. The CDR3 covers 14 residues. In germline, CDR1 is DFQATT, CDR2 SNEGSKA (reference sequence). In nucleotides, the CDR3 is TGCAGTGCTATGGCGGGAGCAAACACCGGGGAGCTGTTTTTT. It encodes CSAMAGANTGELFF.

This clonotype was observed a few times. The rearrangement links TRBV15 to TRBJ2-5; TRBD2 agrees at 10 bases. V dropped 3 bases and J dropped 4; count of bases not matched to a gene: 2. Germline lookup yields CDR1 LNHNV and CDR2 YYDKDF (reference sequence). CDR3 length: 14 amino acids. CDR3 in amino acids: CATSSRLAGETQYF. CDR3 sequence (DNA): TGTGCCACCAGCAGCCGACTAGCGGGAGAGACCCAGTACTTC.

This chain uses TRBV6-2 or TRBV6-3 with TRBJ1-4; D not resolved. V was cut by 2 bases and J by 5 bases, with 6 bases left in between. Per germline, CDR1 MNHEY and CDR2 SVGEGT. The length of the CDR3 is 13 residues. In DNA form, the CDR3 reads TGTGCCAGCAGTTACGACGGAAATGAAAAACTGTTTTTT. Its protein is CASSYDGNEKLFF.

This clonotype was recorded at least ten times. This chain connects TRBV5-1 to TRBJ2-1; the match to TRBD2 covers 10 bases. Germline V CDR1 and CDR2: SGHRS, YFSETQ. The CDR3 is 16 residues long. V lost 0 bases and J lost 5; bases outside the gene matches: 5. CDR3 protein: CASSLAGTSANNEQFF. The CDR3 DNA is TGCGCCAGCAGCTTGGCCGGGACTAGCGCGAACAATGAGCAGTTCTTC.

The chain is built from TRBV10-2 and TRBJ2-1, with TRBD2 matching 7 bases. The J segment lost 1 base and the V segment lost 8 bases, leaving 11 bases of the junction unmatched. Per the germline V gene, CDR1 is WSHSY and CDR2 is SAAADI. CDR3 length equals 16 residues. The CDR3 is CASGKSGKGSYNEQFF. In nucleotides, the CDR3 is TGCGCCAGCGGTAAAAGCGGGAAGGGGTCCTACAATGAGCAGTTCTTC.

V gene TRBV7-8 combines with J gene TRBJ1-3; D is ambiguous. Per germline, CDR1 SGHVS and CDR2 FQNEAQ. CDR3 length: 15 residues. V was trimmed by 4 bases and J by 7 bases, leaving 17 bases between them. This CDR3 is CASSSLDGVGNTIYF. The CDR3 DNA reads TGTGCCAGCAGCTCCCTCGACGGTGTGGGGAACACCATATATTTT.

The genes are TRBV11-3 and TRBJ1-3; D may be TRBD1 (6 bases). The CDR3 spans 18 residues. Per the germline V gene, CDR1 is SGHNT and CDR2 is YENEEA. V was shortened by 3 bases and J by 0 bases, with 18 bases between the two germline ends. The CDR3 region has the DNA TGTGCCAGCAGCTTCCAGACAGGCGAAGGCTCCTCTGGAAACACCATATATTTT. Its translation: CASSFQTGEGSSGNTIYF.

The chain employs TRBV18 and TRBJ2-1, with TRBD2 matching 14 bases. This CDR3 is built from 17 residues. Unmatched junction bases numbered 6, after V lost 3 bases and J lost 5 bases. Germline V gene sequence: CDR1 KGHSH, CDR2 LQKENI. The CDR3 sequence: CASSPPTSGRAHNEQFF. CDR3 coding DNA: TGTGCCAGCTCACCGCCGACTAGCGGGAGGGCCCACAATGAGCAGTTCTTC.

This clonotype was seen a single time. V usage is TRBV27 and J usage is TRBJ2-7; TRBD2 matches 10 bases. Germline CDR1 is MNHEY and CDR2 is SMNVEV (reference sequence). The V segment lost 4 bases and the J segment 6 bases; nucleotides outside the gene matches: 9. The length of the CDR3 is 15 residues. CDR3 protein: CASSSPSGRAFEQYF. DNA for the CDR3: TGTGCCAGCAGTTCCCCGAGCGGGAGGGCCTTCGAGCAGTACTTC.

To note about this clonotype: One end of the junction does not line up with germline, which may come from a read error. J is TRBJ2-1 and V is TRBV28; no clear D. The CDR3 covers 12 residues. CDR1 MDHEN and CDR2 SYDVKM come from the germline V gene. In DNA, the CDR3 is TGTGCCAGCAGTTTAGCTTCCAATCAGCAGTTCTTC. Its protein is CASSLASNQQFF.

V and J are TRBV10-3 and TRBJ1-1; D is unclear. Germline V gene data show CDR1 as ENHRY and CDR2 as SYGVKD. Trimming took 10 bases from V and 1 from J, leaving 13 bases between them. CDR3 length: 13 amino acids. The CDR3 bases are TGTGCCACTACGGTGCGGACGAACACTGAAGCTTTCTTT. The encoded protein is CATTVRTNTEAFF.

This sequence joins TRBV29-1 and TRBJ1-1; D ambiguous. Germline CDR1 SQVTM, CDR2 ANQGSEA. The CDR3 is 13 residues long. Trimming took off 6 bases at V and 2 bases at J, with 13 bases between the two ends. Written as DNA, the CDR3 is TGCAGCGTATCTAAGGTACTTAACACTGAAGCTTTCTTT. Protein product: CSVSKVLNTEAFF. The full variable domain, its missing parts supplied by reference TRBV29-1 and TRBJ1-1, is SAVISQKPSRDICQRGTSLTIQCQVDSQVTMMFWYRQQPGQSLTLIATANQGSEATYESGFVIDKFPISRPNLTFSTLTVSNMSPEDSSIYLCSVSKVLNTEAFFGQGTRLTVV.

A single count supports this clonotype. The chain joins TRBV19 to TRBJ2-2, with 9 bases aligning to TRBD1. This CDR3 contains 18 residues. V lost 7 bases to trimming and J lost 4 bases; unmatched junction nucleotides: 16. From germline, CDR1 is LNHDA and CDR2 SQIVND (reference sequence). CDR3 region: CASTADRGEIVGTGELFF. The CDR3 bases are TGTGCCAGTACCGCGGACAGGGGTGAGATCGTGGGCACCGGGGAGCTGTTTTTT.

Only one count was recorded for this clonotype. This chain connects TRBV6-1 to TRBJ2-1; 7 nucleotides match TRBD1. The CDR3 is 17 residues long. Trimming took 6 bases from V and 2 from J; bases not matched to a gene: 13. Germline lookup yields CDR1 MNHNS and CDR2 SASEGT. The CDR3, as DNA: TGTGCCAGCAGACCGAGACCCACGGGACAGCCCTACAATGAGCAGTTCTTC. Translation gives CASRPRPTGQPYNEQFF.

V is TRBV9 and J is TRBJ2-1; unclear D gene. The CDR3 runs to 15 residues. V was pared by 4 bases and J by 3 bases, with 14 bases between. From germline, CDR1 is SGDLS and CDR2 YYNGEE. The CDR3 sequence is CASSPRRLDYNEQFF. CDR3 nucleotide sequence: TGTGCCAGCAGCCCCCGGCGGCTAGACTACAATGAGCAGTTCTTC.

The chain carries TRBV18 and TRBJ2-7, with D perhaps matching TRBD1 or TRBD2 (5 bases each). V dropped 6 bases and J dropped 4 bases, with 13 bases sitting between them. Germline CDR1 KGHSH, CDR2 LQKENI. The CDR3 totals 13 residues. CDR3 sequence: CASSPGPNYEQYF. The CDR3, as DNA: TGTGCCAGCTCTCCGGGACCGAATTACGAGCAGTACTTC.

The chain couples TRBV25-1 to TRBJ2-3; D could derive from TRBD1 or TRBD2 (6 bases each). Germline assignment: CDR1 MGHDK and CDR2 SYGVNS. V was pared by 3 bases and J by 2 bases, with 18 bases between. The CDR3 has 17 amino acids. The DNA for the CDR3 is TGTGCCAGCAGTGAGCGGGACCAGGGGAGAGTCACAGATACGCAGTATTTT. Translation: CASSERDQGRVTDTQYF. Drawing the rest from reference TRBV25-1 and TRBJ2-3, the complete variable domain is EADIYQTPRYLVIGTGKKITLECSQTMGHDKMYWYQQDPGMELHLIHYSYGVNSTEKGDLSSESTVSRIRTEHFPLTLESARPSHTSQYLCASSERDQGRVTDTQYFGPGTRLTVL.

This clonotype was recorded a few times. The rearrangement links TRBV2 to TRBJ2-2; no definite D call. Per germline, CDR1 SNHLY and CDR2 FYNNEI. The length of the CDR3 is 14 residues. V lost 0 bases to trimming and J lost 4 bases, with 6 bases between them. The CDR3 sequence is CASSEARFTGELFF. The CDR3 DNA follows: TGTGCCAGCAGTGAAGCGCGCTTCACCGGGGAGCTGTTTTTT.

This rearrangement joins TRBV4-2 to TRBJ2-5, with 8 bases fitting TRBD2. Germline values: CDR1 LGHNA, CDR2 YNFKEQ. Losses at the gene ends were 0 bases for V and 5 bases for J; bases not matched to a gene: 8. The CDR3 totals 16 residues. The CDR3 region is CASSQENGRAFETQYF. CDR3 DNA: TGTGCCAGCAGCCAAGAAAACGGGAGGGCCTTTGAGACCCAGTACTTC.

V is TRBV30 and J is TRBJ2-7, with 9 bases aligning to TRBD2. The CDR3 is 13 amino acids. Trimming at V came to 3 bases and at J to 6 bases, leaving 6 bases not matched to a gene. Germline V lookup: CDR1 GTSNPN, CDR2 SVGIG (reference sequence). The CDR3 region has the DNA TGTGCCTGGAGCCGGGGACTAGCTGCCGAGCAGTACTTC. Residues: CAWSRGLAAEQYF.

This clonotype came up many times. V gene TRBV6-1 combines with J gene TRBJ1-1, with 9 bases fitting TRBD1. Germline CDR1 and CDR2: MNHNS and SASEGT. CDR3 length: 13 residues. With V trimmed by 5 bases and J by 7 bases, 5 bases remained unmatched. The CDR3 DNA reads TGTGCCAGCAGTCCGGGACAGGGTATTGAAGCTTTCTTT. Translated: CASSPGQGIEAFF.

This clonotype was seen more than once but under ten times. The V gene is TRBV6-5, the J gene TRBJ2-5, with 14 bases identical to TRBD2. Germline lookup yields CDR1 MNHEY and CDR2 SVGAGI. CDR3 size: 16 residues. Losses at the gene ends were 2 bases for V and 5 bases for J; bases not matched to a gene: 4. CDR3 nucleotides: TGTGCCAGCAGTTACGCGACTAGCGGGAGGGGGGAGACCCAGTACTTC. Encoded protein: CASSYATSGRGETQYF.